The rows below give T cell receptor beta chains drawn from one sample of a study of cytomegalovirus exposure and HLA in healthy donors. Sequenced by immunoSEQ multiplex PCR; TCRdb stores in-frame clones only, minus some. The sample gives 150,000 to 200,000 clones, about 87% of which show up once; 1.5% to 2% is in the top ten. The sample was PBMCs. These receptor sequences come from a woman between 18 and 29 years old in good health and CMV-seronegative. The CDR3 runs from the conserved cysteine through the conserved F or W. The D gene is left open where the match is weak. Not all rows give a size; the values are once, few, many and, for expanded clones, a class.

size: -; V: TRBV4-1; D: TRBD2; J: TRBJ2-7; DNA: TGCGCCAGCAGCCAACCGACTAGCGGGATCTACGAGCAGTACTTC; CDR3: CASSQPTSGIYEQYF
size: once; V: TRBV28; D: -; J: TRBJ2-7; DNA: TGTGCCAGCAGTTTCTCCAGGGTCTACGAGCAGTACTTC; CDR3: CASSFSRVYEQYF
size: -; V: TRBV7-9; D: -; J: TRBJ2-7; DNA: TGTGCCAGCAGCTTAACCGGAGCCGTCGAGCAGTACTTC; CDR3: CASSLTGAVEQYF
size: -; V: TRBV19; D: -; J: TRBJ1-1; DNA: TGTGCCAGTAGTATGGAGTTGGTCACTGAAGCTTTCTTT; CDR3: CASSMELVTEAFF
size: -; V: TRBV7-8; D: -; J: TRBJ1-1; DNA: TGTGCCAGCTTCGGGCAGGGGCCCGAGAACACTGAAGCTTTCTTT; CDR3: CASFGQGPENTEAFF
size: once; V: TRBV7-2; D: TRBD1; J: TRBJ1-5; DNA: TGTGCCAGCAGCCAGGACAGGGGAGAGCCCCAGCATTTT; CDR3: CASSQDRGEPQHF
size: few; V: TRBV25-1; D: -; J: TRBJ2-5; DNA: TGTGCCAGCAGTGACCAGGGCCTAAAAGAGACCCAGTACTTC; CDR3: CASSDQGLKETQYF
size: -; V: TRBV30; D: TRBD2; J: TRBJ2-5; DNA: TGTGCCTGGATGGCTAGCGGGGTGTGGGAGCAGTACTTC; CDR3: CAWMASGVWEQYF
size: -; V: TRBV28; D: -; J: TRBJ2-3; DNA: TGTGCCAGCAGTTCCGCCCGACTGGTATGGCGGGATACGCAGTATTTT; CDR3: CASSSARLVWRDTQYF
size: -; V: TRBV5-1; D: TRBD1; J: TRBJ2-3; DNA: TGCGCCAGCAATATTGGACAGGGGACCGATACGCAGTATTTT; CDR3: CASNIGQGTDTQYF
size: few; V: TRBV9; D: -; J: TRBJ2-3; DNA: TGTGCCAGCAGCGTTGCAACGGGGGTGATGGGCACAGATACGCAGTATTTT; CDR3: CASSVATGVMGTDTQYF
size: -; V: TRBV2; D: TRBD1; J: TRBJ2-3; DNA: TGTGCCAGCAGTCCTACAGGGGGCGCGATAGATACGCAGTATTTT; CDR3: CASSPTGGAIDTQYF
size: -; V: TRBV29-1; D: TRBD2; J: TRBJ2-7; DNA: TGCAGCGTCACCGGGACTAGCGGGAGATCCTACGAGCAGTACTTC; CDR3: CSVTGTSGRSYEQYF
size: -; V: TRBV10-3; D: -; J: TRBJ2-7; DNA: TGTGCCATCAGTAACCTAGAGGCGAACGAGCAGTACTTC; CDR3: CAISNLEANEQYF
size: -; V: TRBV6-6; D: -; J: TRBJ1-5; DNA: TGTGCCAGCAGTCCTCAGGGTGGCAATCAGCCCCAGCATTTT; CDR3: CASSPQGGNQPQHF
size: few; V: TRBV4-1; D: TRBD2; J: TRBJ2-2; DNA: TGCGCCAGCAGCGAAATGACTAGCGTGGGCCGGGAGCTGTTTTTT; CDR3: CASSEMTSVGRELFF
size: once; V: TRBV5-6; D: -; J: TRBJ2-5; DNA: TGTGCCAGCAGTTTAAGGGGGGGCCCCCAAGAGACCCAGTACTTC; CDR3: CASSLRGGPQETQYF
size: once; V: TRBV5-6; D: -; J: TRBJ1-6; DNA: TGTGCCAGCAGCTCCCGGCAGGGTAGGTTTAATTCACCCCTCCACTTT; CDR3: CASSSRQGRFNSPLHF
size: -; V: TRBV30; D: TRBD2; J: TRBJ2-2; DNA: TGTGCCTGGCTACTAGCGGGGGCTCCGACCGGGGAGCTGTTTTTT; CDR3: CAWLLAGAPTGELFF
size: -; V: TRBV6-6; D: -; J: TRBJ1-1; DNA: TGTGCCAGCAATATCCCGGGAAAATCCAGTGAAGCTTTCTTT; CDR3: CASNIPGKSSEAFF
size: -; V: TRBV15; D: -; J: TRBJ1-2; DNA: TGTGCCACCAGCAGAGATTACGGGGAGGTTGGCTACACCTTC; CDR3: CATSRDYGEVGYTF
size: -; V: TRBV4-1; D: TRBD2; J: TRBJ2-3; DNA: TGCGCCAGCAGCCAAGATCGAGGGACTAGTGCAGATACGCAGTATTTT; CDR3: CASSQDRGTSADTQYF
size: once; V: TRBV7-6; D: -; J: TRBJ1-4; DNA: TGTGCCAGCAGACCAGGGTACGCTAATGAAAAACTGTTTTTT; CDR3: CASRPGYANEKLFF
size: once; V: TRBV7-9; D: -; J: TRBJ2-5; DNA: TGTGCCAGCAGCTTACGACAGACTCAAGAGACCCAGTACTTC; CDR3: CASSLRQTQETQYF
size: -; V: TRBV21-1; D: -; J: TRBJ1-3; DNA: TGTGCCAGCAGCATAGGAGGGAGGACCATATATTTT; CDR3: CASSIGGRTIYF
size: -; V: TRBV30; D: TRBD1; J: TRBJ1-4; DNA: TGTGCCTGCTCCGGGACAGGGGGTCCTGAAAAACTGTTTTTT; CDR3: CACSGTGGPEKLFF
size: -; V: TRBV28; D: -; J: TRBJ1-5; DNA: TGTGCTTCCAGGGGTAGCAATCAGCCCCAGCATTTT; CDR3: CASRGSNQPQHF